The 8 T cell receptor beta chains below all came from one sample that was sequenced in a study of shared clonotypes between healthy human individuals (dated by TCRdb to 2020 to 2022). Library preparation used the immunoSEQ multiplex PCR assay. This is the immuneACCESS table as TCRdb keeps it, with only in-frame sequences that have V and J called. A part of the clones is gone; compared with another copy, unresolved V genes explain less than half, and the rest is unexplained. Across this sample there are under 1,100,000 clones, with roughly 80% seen only once. 1.4% to 1.5% of the sample is taken by the ten largest. Sequenced input: memory CD4+ T cells sorted from blood. This sample's cell subset or site label indicates: CD45RA-negative fraction. These receptors originate from a man aged 18 to 30 in good health.

V and J are TRBV10-3 and TRBJ2-1, with TRBD2 matching 7 bases. V lost 10 bases and J lost 8; bases outside the gene matches: 5. CDR3 length: 11 residues. Germline CDR1 is ENHRY and CDR2 is SYGVKD. The CDR3 bases are TGTGCCACAGACAGCGGGGATGAGCAGTTCTTC. It codes for CATDSGDEQFF.

This clone was counted once. The chain uses TRBV4-1 and TRBJ2-1, with 8 bases matching TRBD2. After removal of 3 bases from V and 7 bases from J, the junction contained 14 bases not matched to a gene. The CDR3 is 17 residues long. Germline CDR1 and CDR2: MGHRA and YSYEKL. The CDR3 loop reads CASSHDPWVAGKNEQFF. As DNA, the CDR3 is TGCGCCAGCAGCCACGACCCTTGGGTAGCGGGAAAGAATGAGCAGTTCTTC.

In this sample, this clone turned up many times. Here the CDR3 reads CASSRGPGNEQFF. The DNA of the CDR3 is TGTGCCAGCAGTAGGGGCCCGGGTAATGAGCAGTTCTTC. The rearrangement joins TRBV2 to TRBJ2-1; D is perhaps TRBD1 (5 bases). The CDR3 runs 13 residues. The germline V gene has CDR1 SNHLY and CDR2 FYNNEI. Trimming cost V 5 bases and J 7 bases, with 12 bases left between them. The full variable domain, in which reference TRBV2 and TRBJ2-1 provide the parts outside the CDR3, is EPEVTQTPSHQVTQMGQEVILRCVPISNHLYFYWYRQILGQKVEFLVSFYNNEISEKSEIFDDQFSVERPDGSNFTLKIRSTKLEDSAMYFCASSRGPGNEQFFGPGTRLTVL.

The rearrangement joins TRBV6-5 to TRBJ1-1; TRBD1 matches 7 bases. V shed 5 bases and J 1 base; nucleotides not matched to a gene: 1. Germline assignment: CDR1 MNHEY and CDR2 SVGAGI. The CDR3 loop spans 13 amino acids. The CDR3, as DNA: TGTGCCAGCAGTCGACAGGGGAACACTGAAGCTTTCTTT. Translating gives CASSRQGNTEAFF.

Of note for this clone: The same CDR3 is also encoded by other DNA sequences in this sample. The V call is TRBV5-5, the J call TRBJ1-2; D uncertain. The CDR3 spans 13 residues. V was cut by 0 bases and J by 4 bases, with 7 bases left in between. The V gene's germline CDR1 is SGHKS and CDR2 YYEKEE (reference sequence). In DNA form, the CDR3 reads TGTGCCAGCAGCTTGGGATCGGCCTATGGCTACACCTTC. This codes for CASSLGSAYGYTF.

This clone appeared a few times. This sequence joins TRBV19 and TRBJ1-3; the match to TRBD1 covers 7 bases. The CDR3 loop spans 14 amino acids. The J segment lost 1 base and the V segment lost 9 bases, leaving 6 bases of the junction unmatched. CDR1 and CDR2 from the germline V gene are LNHDA and SQIVND (reference sequence). CDR3 sequence reads: CASQRQGSGNTIYF. DNA of the CDR3: TGTGCCAGCCAAAGACAGGGTTCTGGAAACACCATATATTTT.

This clone has more than one count but fewer than ten. The chain is built from TRBV5-4 and TRBJ2-3; unclear D gene. In germline, CDR1 is SGHNT, CDR2 YYREEE (reference sequence). The CDR3 totals 15 residues. V lost 4 bases and J 3 bases, leaving 15 bases between the germline ends. The CDR3 region has the DNA TGTGCCAGCAGCCTCGTAAACCGGAGAACAGATACGCAGTATTTT. Its protein product is CASSLVNRRTDTQYF.

The CDR3 coding sequence is TGTGCCAGCAGTTCAGGGGTAATCAGATCACCCCTCCACTTT. This encodes CASSSGVIRSPLHF. V is TRBV27 and J is TRBJ1-6; D is possibly TRBD1 (6 bases). Trimming took 4 bases from V and 10 from J, leaving 14 bases between them. Looked up from germline, CDR1 is MNHEY and CDR2 is SMNVEV (reference sequence). CDR3 length: 14 residues.